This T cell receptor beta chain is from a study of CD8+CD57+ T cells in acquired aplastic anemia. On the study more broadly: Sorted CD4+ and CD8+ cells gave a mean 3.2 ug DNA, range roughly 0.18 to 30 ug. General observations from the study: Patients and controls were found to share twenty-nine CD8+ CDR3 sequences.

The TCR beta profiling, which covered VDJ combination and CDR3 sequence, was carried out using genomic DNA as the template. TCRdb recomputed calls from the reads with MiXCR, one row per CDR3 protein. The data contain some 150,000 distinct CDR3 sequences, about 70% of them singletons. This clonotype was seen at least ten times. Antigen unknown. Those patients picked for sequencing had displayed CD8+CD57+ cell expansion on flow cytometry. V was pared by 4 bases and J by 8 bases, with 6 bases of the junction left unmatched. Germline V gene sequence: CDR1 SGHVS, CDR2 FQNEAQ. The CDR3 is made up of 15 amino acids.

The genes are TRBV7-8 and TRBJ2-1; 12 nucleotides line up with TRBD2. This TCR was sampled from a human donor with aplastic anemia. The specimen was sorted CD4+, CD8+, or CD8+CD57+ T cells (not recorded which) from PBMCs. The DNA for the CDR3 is TGTGCCAGCAGCTCATCCGGGACTAGCGGGTATGAGCAGTTCTTC. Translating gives CASSSSGTSGYEQFF.